This T cell receptor beta chain was profiled in a study of shared clonotypes between healthy human individuals. Whole-study findings and limits: Clonotype sharing among donors likely depends on sequencing depth. Sorted-subset sequencing was shown by rarefaction to be incomplete despite large depth.

For this clone: The target antigen is unknown.

Germline CDR1 and CDR2: SGDLS and YYNGEE. Unmatched junction bases numbered 10, after V lost 4 bases and J lost 3 bases. The CDR3 runs 17 residues. Libraries were prepared by immunoSEQ multiplex PCR; TCRdb keeps only in-frame clonotypes and omits some of them. The profile shows some 2,500,000 clones, just under 95% of them singletons. The sequenced sample consisted of naive CD4+ T cells from PBMCs. Subset in this sample: CD45RA+ positively selected. This rearrangement joins TRBV9 to TRBJ2-3, with 11 bases that match TRBD1. This clonotype was obtained from a young man in good health. Some clones in this sample may be carry-over from other donors' samples. This CDR3 is CASSFRPGTGGTDTQYF. Written as DNA, the CDR3 is TGTGCCAGCAGCTTCCGCCCCGGGACAGGGGGAACAGATACGCAGTATTTT.